This record covers a single T cell receptor beta chain. Its antigen specificity is not known. Qualities for individual bases were not recorded, and no much larger clone is one base off. This sample was included in a study of OX40 agonist ivuxolimab in advanced cancers. For the wider study: Ivuxolimab was a fully human IgG2 agonistic monoclonal antibody targeting the costimulatory receptor OX40 (CD134). The point of sequencing TCRbeta in the periphery was to test whether ivuxolimab changed TCR sequence diversity and drove clonal T-cell expansion. In the dose-escalation cohort, 65% to 85% of patients were male, and the mean age was 60 years with a range of roughly 20 to 79. Of the approximately 53 patients in dose escalation, some 20 had hepatocellular carcinoma, approximately 15 had melanoma, 9 had renal cell carcinoma and 9 had head and neck cancer. The paper reports the monotherapy dose-escalation portion (N = 52 patients) of the phase I ivuxolimab trial. Patients were allowed to have had prior anti-PD-1, anti-PD-L1 or anti-CTLA-4 therapy, and approximately 40% of the dose-escalation patients had previously received checkpoint inhibitors. Intravenous ivuxolimab was administered to patients every 2 weeks at six dose levels: 0.01, 0.1, 0.3, 1.5, 3 and 10 mg/kg. Partial responses occurred in three dose-escalation patients: two with cutaneous melanoma and one with hepatocellular carcinoma. The full study reports these points: Low levels of normalized T-cell clonal expansion were also seen in some patients who did not respond. Antigen specificity was not determined for the clonally expanded peripheral T cells. At doses from 0.1 to 3.0 mg/kg, clonal expansion was seen in both CD4+ and CD8+ blood T cells between baseline and week 6. After ivuxolimab, CD8+ T cells had more expanded clones than CD4+ T cells on average. In partial responders in the 0.1-3.0 mg/kg groups, normalized peripheral clonal expansion was found to be among the lowest, especially among CD8+ T cells.

To sequence the TCRbeta CDR3 region, genomic DNA was isolated from the sorted cells. TCRbeta CDR3 regions were sequenced using the immunoSEQ Assay. Here the immuneACCESS table is served through TCRdb, limited to in-frame sequences with V and J called. Missing clones are a known gap in these copies; in checked studies unresolved V genes cover under half, and the rest lacks a known reason. Present in this sample are 85,000 to 100,000 clones, approximately 94% of which were seen just once. Together, the top ten hold about 0.17% of the sample. CDR1 is given as SGHNT and CDR2 as YENEEA, both from the germline V gene. Spanning cysteine to phenylalanine, the CDR3 consists of 14 amino acids. The CDR3 DNA has 42 bases and is translated from base 1. The V and J ends are trimmed by 1 base and 2 bases, leaving 9 bases between them. The trial excluded patients who had a history of autoimmune disease or were on systemic immunosuppression. In every dose cohort, peripheral blood was drawn for TCR sequencing at baseline, cycle 4 day 1, and cycle 7 day 1. The samples were drawn from a first-in-human, open-label, multicenter phase I dose-escalation trial of ivuxolimab. Adults with locally advanced or metastatic melanoma, renal cell carcinoma, hepatocellular carcinoma or head and neck squamous cell carcinoma were enrolled in the trial. Before TCR sequencing, CD4+ T cells and CD8+ T cells from peripheral blood were sorted into separate populations.

The sample here was CD4+ or CD8+ T cells sorted from blood, taken in a trial of the OX40 agonist ivuxolimab. This clonotype was sampled from an adult with an advanced solid tumor such as melanoma, head and neck, liver or kidney cancer. The chain links TRBV11-3 with TRBJ2-7; the D gene is possibly TRBD1, with 5 bases matching. The nucleotides read TGTGCCAGCAGCTTAGGGGGCAGGCCCTACGAGCAGTACTTC. The encoded protein is CASSLGGRPYEQYF.